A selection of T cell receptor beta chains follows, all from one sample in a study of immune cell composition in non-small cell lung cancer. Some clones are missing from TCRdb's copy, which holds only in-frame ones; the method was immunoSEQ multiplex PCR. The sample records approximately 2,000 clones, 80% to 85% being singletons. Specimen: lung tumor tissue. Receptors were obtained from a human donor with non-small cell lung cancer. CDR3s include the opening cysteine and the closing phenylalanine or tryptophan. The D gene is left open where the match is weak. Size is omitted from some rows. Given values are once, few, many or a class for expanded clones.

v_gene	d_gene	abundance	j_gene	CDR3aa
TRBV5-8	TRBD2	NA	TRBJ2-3	CASSQGLAGGGPSTDTQYF
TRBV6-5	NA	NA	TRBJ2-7	CASSSPDEQYF
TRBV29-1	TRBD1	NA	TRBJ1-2	CSVLAGTGEGYTF
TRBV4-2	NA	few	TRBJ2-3	CASSHAQTTDTQYF
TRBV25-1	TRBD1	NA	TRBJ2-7	CASTRPGTGVDEQYF
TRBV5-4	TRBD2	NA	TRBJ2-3	CASSTIAGGRDTQYF
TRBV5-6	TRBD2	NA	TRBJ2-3	CASSFRLAGARSTDTQYF
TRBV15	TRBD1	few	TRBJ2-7	CATSRGQGREQYF
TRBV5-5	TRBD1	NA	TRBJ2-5	CASSTRTGAIQETQYF
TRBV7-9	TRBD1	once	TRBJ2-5	CASSFGQTGGGETQYF